What follows are 32 T cell receptor beta chains derived from one specimen sequenced in a study of blood T cell repertoires in COVID-19. Profiled with immunoSEQ multiplex PCR; TCRdb holds only in-frame clones, not every one. The sample includes 300,000 or so clones, nearly 90% of them seen just once. What was sequenced was PBMCs or T cells enriched from blood (not recorded which). The receptor source for this set is a woman in her twenties or thirties who had recovered from COVID-19.

This chain links TRBV2 with TRBJ2-1; 10 bases map to TRBD1. The V and J ends lost 6 bases and 8 bases, in that order; junction bases with no gene match: 7. The CDR3 is made up of 14 amino acids. CDR1 SNHLY and CDR2 FYNNEI come from the germline V gene. The CDR3 is CASRETGGLDEQFF. In DNA form, the CDR3 reads TGTGCCAGCAGAGAGACAGGGGGCTTGGATGAGCAGTTCTTC.

The chain links TRBV19 to TRBJ1-5; D is perhaps TRBD1 (6 bases). CDR1 and CDR2 (germline): LNHDA, SQIVND (reference sequence). Trimming shortened V by 4 bases and J by 3 bases, and 16 bases separated the two germline ends. The CDR3 is made up of 16 amino acids. Here the CDR3 reads CASSTFPDRYNQPQHF. The CDR3 DNA sequence: TGTGCCAGTAGTACCTTCCCAGACAGGTACAATCAGCCCCAGCATTTT.

The chain carries TRBV30 and TRBJ2-3; TRBD2 matches 12 bases. V dropped 4 bases and J dropped 1; count of bases not matched to a gene: 21. Germline V gene sequence: CDR1 GTSNPN, CDR2 SVGIG (reference sequence). The CDR3 is 21 residues long. The CDR3 DNA reads as TGTGCCTGGACCCCCTCATCCGTCCTAGCGGGGGGGGTGATCGGCACAGATACGCAGTATTTT. Amino acid sequence: CAWTPSSVLAGGVIGTDTQYF.

The rearrangement joins TRBV19 to TRBJ1-5, with 7 bases identical to TRBD1. Per germline, CDR1 LNHDA and CDR2 SQIVND (reference sequence). The CDR3 loop spans 15 amino acids. The V segment lost 7 bases and the J segment 3 bases; nucleotides outside the gene matches: 9. The CDR3 loop is CASTDRDPYNQPQHF. CDR3 sequence (DNA): TGTGCCAGTACCGACAGGGACCCTTACAATCAGCCCCAGCATTTT.

The chain has TRBV7-9 and TRBJ2-7; TRBD1 might be the D (6 bases). This CDR3 is 14 amino acids long. With 2 bases removed from V and 1 base from J, the gap between germline ends came to 9 bases. CDR1 SEHNR and CDR2 FQNEAQ come from the germline V gene (reference sequence). The CDR3 reads CASSLWQGSYEQYF. The CDR3 DNA sequence: TGTGCCAGCAGCTTATGGCAGGGGTCCTACGAGCAGTACTTC. The full variable domain, rest sourced from reference TRBV7-9 and TRBJ2-7, is DTGVSQNPRHKITKRGQNVTFRCDPISEHNRLYWYRQTLGQGPEFLTYFQNEAQLEKSRLLSDRFSAERPKGSFSTLEIQRTEQGDSAMYLCASSLWQGSYEQYFGPGTRLTVT.

This clone was observed a single time. This chain links TRBV27 with TRBJ1-5; D gene ambiguous. The CDR3 totals 14 residues. CDR1 and CDR2 from the germline V gene are MNHEY and SMNVEV (reference sequence). Trimming took 1 base from V and 5 from J, leaving 9 bases between them. The CDR3 protein is CASSLLAGDQPQHF. The CDR3, as DNA: TGTGCCAGCAGTTTATTAGCGGGAGATCAGCCCCAGCATTTT.

The chain combines TRBV6-5 with TRBJ1-2; 7 positions match TRBD1. CDR3 length: 14 residues. The germline V gene has CDR1 MNHEY and CDR2 SVGAGI. V lost 10 bases, J lost 4 bases, and 12 bases stayed unmatched. This chain's CDR3 is CATVPGGYGYGYTF. The CDR3 DNA sequence: TGTGCCACCGTCCCAGGGGGATATGGCTATGGCTACACCTTC.

The chain uses TRBV14 and TRBJ2-3; D possibly corresponds to TRBD1 (5 bases). Germline V gene data show CDR1 as SGHDN and CDR2 as FVKESK. The V end lost 6 bases, the J end lost 2 bases, and 9 bases lay between the germline ends. The CDR3 sequence is 13 residues long. The CDR3: CASSGQYTDTQYF. The DNA for the CDR3 is TGTGCCAGCAGTGGACAATACACAGATACGCAGTATTTT.

The J gene is TRBJ1-1, the V gene TRBV18; 7 positions match TRBD1. CDR3 size: 14 residues. With 3 bases clipped from V and 8 bases from J, the junction kept 9 bases outside the gene matches. Per the germline V gene, CDR1 is KGHSH and CDR2 is LQKENI. The chain's CDR3 is CASSPRGTDFEAFF. The CDR3 DNA follows: TGTGCCAGCTCACCTCGCGGGACAGACTTCGAAGCTTTCTTT. Full variable domain (rest looked up from reference TRBV18 and TRBJ1-1): NAGVMQNPRHLVRRRGQEARLRCSPMKGHSHVYWYRQLPEEGLKFMVYLQKENIIDESGMPKERFSAEFPKEGPSILRIQQVVRGDSAAYFCASSPRGTDFEAFFGQGTRLTVV.

This chain links TRBV3-1 (or the pseudogene TRBV3-2) with TRBJ2-1, with 10 bases lining up with TRBD2. Germline values: CDR1 LGHDT, CDR2 YNNKEL (reference sequence). The CDR3 totals 19 residues. J lost 4 bases, V lost 0 bases, and 12 bases had no gene match. The CDR3 spells CASSQDGRSGGTLYNEQFF. The CDR3 region has the DNA TGTGCCAGCAGCCAAGATGGGCGTAGCGGGGGGACCCTTTACAATGAGCAGTTCTTC.

The rearrangement joins TRBV5-1 to TRBJ2-2; D remains ambiguous. The germline V gene encodes CDR1 SGHRS and CDR2 YFSETQ. V lost 3 bases and J lost 5, with 11 bases in between. CDR3 length: 14 amino acids. In DNA form, the CDR3 reads TGCGCCAGCAGCTCTGCTAGGCAGACCGGGGAGCTGTTTTTT. Translation: CASSSARQTGELFF.

This clone was found once. Here the CDR3 reads CASSPGQGAYGYTF. CDR3 DNA: TGCGCCAGCAGCCCGGGACAGGGGGCCTATGGCTACACCTTC. The chain carries TRBV4-3 and TRBJ1-2, with 12 bases identical to TRBD1. Germline CDR1 LGHNA, CDR2 YSLEER. The CDR3 sequence is 14 residues long. The V gene end was trimmed by 4 bases and the J gene end by 4 bases; junction bases not matched to a gene: 1.

This clone was found once. The chain is built from TRBV14 and TRBJ1-1; possibly TRBD1 for D (5 bases). Trimming left V 1 base short and J 4 bases short, with 19 bases between. Germline loops: CDR1 SGHDN, CDR2 FVKESK. The CDR3 contains 17 residues. The CDR3: CASSQAPRGDWGTEAFF. CDR3 nucleotide sequence: TGTGCCAGCAGCCAAGCCCCTAGGGGCGATTGGGGCACTGAAGCTTTCTTT.

The V and J genes are TRBV30 and TRBJ2-1, with D possibly being TRBD1 (6 bases). CDR1 and CDR2 from the germline V gene are GTSNPN and SVGIG (reference sequence). There are 14 residues in the CDR3. Trimming pared 0 bases from V and 8 bases from J, leaving 14 bases between. CDR3 nucleotide sequence: TGTGCCTGGAGTGTACTGGGCAGGGGCGATGAGCAGTTCTTC. Protein sequence: CAWSVLGRGDEQFF. The full variable domain, in which reference TRBV30 and TRBJ2-1 provide the parts outside the CDR3, is SQTIHQWPATLVQPVGSPLSLECTVEGTSNPNLYWYRQAAGRGLQLLFYSVGIGQISSEVPQNLSASRPQDRQFILSSKKLLLSDSGFYLCAWSVLGRGDEQFFGPGTRLTVL.

This sequence joins TRBV6-5 and TRBJ2-7; 7 nucleotides match TRBD2. This CDR3 is 12 amino acids long. V dropped 6 bases and J dropped 6; count of bases not matched to a gene: 5. The germline V gene has CDR1 MNHEY and CDR2 SVGAGI. The CDR3: CASRGGGFEQYF. The CDR3 region has the DNA TGTGCCAGCAGGGGGGGAGGGTTCGAGCAGTACTTC.

This chain joins TRBV2 and TRBJ2-7; 9 bases match TRBD1. With V trimmed by 3 bases and J by 1 base, 7 bases remained unmatched. Germline lookup yields CDR1 SNHLY and CDR2 FYNNEI. This CDR3 is built from 16 residues. CDR3 DNA: TGTGCCAGCAGTGATTCTGGGACAGGGCGTTCCTACGAGCAGTACTTC. Translation: CASSDSGTGRSYEQYF.

The chain couples TRBV5-1 to TRBJ2-5, with 8 bases identical to TRBD2. CDR3 length: 14 amino acids. V was clipped by 0 bases and J by 4 bases; unmatched bases: 2. Germline loops: CDR1 SGHRS, CDR2 YFSETQ. Here the CDR3 DNA reads TGCGCCAGCAGCTTGGCGCTAGCGGGAGAGACCCAGTACTTC. It codes for CASSLALAGETQYF.

The chain combines TRBV7-9 with TRBJ2-5, with 7 bases lining up with TRBD2. The CDR3 sequence is 15 residues long. Trimming cost V 7 bases and J 7 bases; bases outside gene matches: 15. Per germline, CDR1 SEHNR and CDR2 FQNEAQ (reference sequence). DNA of the CDR3: TGTGCCAGCACCCCTCGGGACTACCTTTGGGGGACCCAGTACTTC. Translation: CASTPRDYLWGTQYF.

On this clone itself: This CDR3 is missing its conserved last phenylalanine or tryptophan, likely due to a read error. The DNA is left out, because the CDR3 cannot be placed on it with certainty; the CDR3 is given as TCRdb lists it. V usage is TRBV19 and J usage is TRBJ1-1; no DNA check was done on the table's D call, TRBD1. The CDR3 contains 13 residues when both ends are counted. Germline V CDR1 and CDR2: LNHDA, SQIVND (reference sequence). The CDR3 here is CASSIGDRGQRAL.

V usage is TRBV6-6 and J usage is TRBJ1-5, with 9 bases matching TRBD1. From germline, CDR1 is MNHNY and CDR2 SVGAGI (reference sequence). V trimming: 6 bases; J trimming: 4 bases; junction bases outside the gene matches: 7. This CDR3 region has 15 residues. CDR3 region: CASSLQGQGNQPQHF. CDR3 sequence (DNA): TGTGCCAGCAGCTTACAGGGACAGGGTAATCAGCCCCAGCATTTT.

The rearrangement links TRBV11-2 to TRBJ1-5, with 9 positions matching TRBD1. CDR1 is SGHAT and CDR2 is FQNNGV in the germline V gene. The trim removed 5 bases at V and 1 base at J, leaving 3 bases unmatched. The CDR3 has 15 amino acids. CDR3 amino acids: CASSAGTGSNQPQHF. In nucleotides, the CDR3 is TGTGCCAGCAGCGCCGGGACAGGGAGCAATCAGCCCCAGCATTTT.

The CDR3 sequence is CAWSLGTANTEAFF. CDR3 in DNA: TGTGCCTGGAGTCTTGGGACAGCGAACACTGAAGCTTTCTTT. The rearrangement links TRBV30 to TRBJ1-1, with 7 bases lining up with TRBD1. CDR3 length: 14 residues. Germline-derived CDR1 and CDR2 are GTSNPN and SVGIG (reference sequence). Germline trimming cut 2 bases from V and 1 base from J; bases unmatched to any gene: 4.

The chain links TRBV30 to TRBJ2-1; D is undetermined. This CDR3 spans 16 amino acids. V was cut by 3 bases and J by 2 bases, with 17 bases left in between. Germline loops: CDR1 GTSNPN, CDR2 SVGIG (reference sequence). The CDR3 loop is CAWSSPRARAYNEQFF. In DNA, the CDR3 is TGTGCCTGGAGCTCCCCTAGAGCCCGAGCCTACAATGAGCAGTTCTTC.

The chain uses TRBV29-1 and TRBJ2-2; perhaps TRBD1 as D (5 bases). Trimming removed 5 bases from V and 3 bases from J, with 13 bases in between. This CDR3 region has 14 residues. Germline V gives CDR1 SQVTM, CDR2 ANQGSEA. The CDR3 region is CSVRGFRDTGELFF. DNA of the CDR3: TGCAGCGTTAGGGGTTTTCGGGACACCGGGGAGCTGTTTTTT.

The chain has TRBV6-2 or TRBV6-3 and TRBJ2-3, with TRBD2 identical over 13 bases. Trimming cost V 4 bases and J 3 bases; bases outside gene matches: 10. The germline V gene has CDR1 MNHEY and CDR2 SVGEGT. The CDR3 is 18 residues long. Here the CDR3 DNA reads TGTGCCAGCAGTTTTGGACTAGCGGGGGCCCTCAGGACAGATACGCAGTATTTT. Translated: CASSFGLAGALRTDTQYF.

The chain carries TRBV4-3 and TRBJ1-2; D is perhaps TRBD1 (6 bases). Trimming took off 0 bases at V and 4 bases at J, with 12 bases between the two ends. The CDR3 runs to 15 residues. The V gene's germline CDR1 is LGHNA and CDR2 YSLEER. CDR3 DNA: TGCGCCAGCAGCCAAGAGGGCAGGGGCGGCTATGGCTACACCTTC. As protein: CASSQEGRGGYGYTF.

The V gene is TRBV10-3, the J gene TRBJ2-5; D perhaps matches TRBD2 (6 bases). The germline V gene encodes CDR1 ENHRY and CDR2 SYGVKD. This CDR3 has 14 amino acids. V was cut by 3 bases and J by 1 base, with 9 bases left in between. DNA of the CDR3: TGTGCCATCAGTGATGGAGGGACCCAAGAGACCCAGTACTTC. It specifies CAISDGGTQETQYF.

This chain connects TRBV19 to TRBJ1-2, with 8 positions matching TRBD1. Germline lookup yields CDR1 LNHDA and CDR2 SQIVND (reference sequence). This CDR3 comprises 15 residues. V trimming: 4 bases; J trimming: 3 bases; junction bases outside the gene matches: 7. The CDR3 here is CASSTLQGADYGYTF. CDR3 DNA: TGTGCCAGTAGTACACTCCAGGGGGCGGACTATGGCTACACCTTC.

The J gene is TRBJ2-7, the V gene TRBV18; perhaps TRBD1 as D (6 bases). Germline V CDR1 and CDR2: KGHSH, LQKENI. Trimming took 4 bases from V and 5 from J, leaving 12 bases between them. The CDR3 has 13 residues. CDR3 coding DNA: TGTGCCAGCTCACGGCGGACAGAAAACGAGCAGTACTTC. Residues: CASSRRTENEQYF. The full variable domain, rest sourced from reference TRBV18 and TRBJ2-7, is NAGVMQNPRHLVRRRGQEARLRCSPMKGHSHVYWYRQLPEEGLKFMVYLQKENIIDESGMPKERFSAEFPKEGPSILRIQQVVRGDSAAYFCASSRRTENEQYFGPGTRLTVT.

This clone was seen a single time. The J gene is TRBJ1-6, the V gene TRBV5-4; D might be TRBD1 (5 bases). Between the trimmed V and J ends, which lost 4 bases and 3 bases, there was a span of 11 bases. The CDR3 extends over 15 amino acids. Looked up from germline, CDR1 is SGHNT and CDR2 is YYREEE (reference sequence). The DNA for the CDR3 is TGTGCCAGCAGCCCCGCGGGGGTCTATAATTCACCCCTCCACTTT. Translating it yields CASSPAGVYNSPLHF.

V gene TRBV5-1 combines with J gene TRBJ1-2; D uncertain. Germline V lookup: CDR1 SGHRS, CDR2 YFSETQ. Between the trimmed V and J ends, which lost 3 bases and 1 base, there was a span of 13 bases. This CDR3 is 15 amino acids long. CDR3 nucleotides: TGCGCCAGCAGCTCGGCGATGAACAGTAACTATGGCTACACCTTC. As protein: CASSSAMNSNYGYTF. Filled out from reference TRBV5-1 and TRBJ1-2, the complete variable domain reads KAGVTQTPRYLIKTRGQQVTLSCSPISGHRSVSWYQQTPGQGLQFLFEYFSETQRNKGNFPGRFSGRQFSNSRSEMNVSTLELGDSALYLCASSSAMNSNYGYTFGSGTRLTVV.

The gene calls are TRBV5-6 and TRBJ1-2, with 7 bases lining up with TRBD1. The CDR3 is 14 amino acids. Looked up from germline, CDR1 is SGHDT and CDR2 is YYEEEE. After removal of 3 bases from V and 2 bases from J, the junction contained 4 bases not matched to a gene. In DNA form, the CDR3 reads TGTGCCAGCAGCTACCGGACAGGAAACTATGGCTACACCTTC. Its protein product is CASSYRTGNYGYTF.